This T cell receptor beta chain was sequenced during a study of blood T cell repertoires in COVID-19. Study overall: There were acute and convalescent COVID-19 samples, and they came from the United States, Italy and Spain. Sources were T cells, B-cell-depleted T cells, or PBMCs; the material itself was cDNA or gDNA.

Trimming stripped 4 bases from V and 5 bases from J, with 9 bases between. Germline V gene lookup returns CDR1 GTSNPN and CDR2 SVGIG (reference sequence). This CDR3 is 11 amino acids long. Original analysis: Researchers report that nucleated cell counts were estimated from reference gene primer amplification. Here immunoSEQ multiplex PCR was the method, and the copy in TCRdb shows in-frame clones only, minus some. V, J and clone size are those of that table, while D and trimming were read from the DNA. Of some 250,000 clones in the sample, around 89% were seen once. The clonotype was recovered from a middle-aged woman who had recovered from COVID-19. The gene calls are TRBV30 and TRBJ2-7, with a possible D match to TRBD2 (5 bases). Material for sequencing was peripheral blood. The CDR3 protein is CAWNGNDEQYF. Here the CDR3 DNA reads TGTGCCTGGAACGGGAACGACGAGCAGTACTTC. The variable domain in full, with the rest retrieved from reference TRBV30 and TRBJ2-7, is SQTIHQWPATLVQPVGSPLSLECTVEGTSNPNLYWYRQAAGRGLQLLFYSVGIGQISSEVPQNLSASRPQDRQFILSSKKLLLSDSGFYLCAWNGNDEQYFGPGTRLTVT.